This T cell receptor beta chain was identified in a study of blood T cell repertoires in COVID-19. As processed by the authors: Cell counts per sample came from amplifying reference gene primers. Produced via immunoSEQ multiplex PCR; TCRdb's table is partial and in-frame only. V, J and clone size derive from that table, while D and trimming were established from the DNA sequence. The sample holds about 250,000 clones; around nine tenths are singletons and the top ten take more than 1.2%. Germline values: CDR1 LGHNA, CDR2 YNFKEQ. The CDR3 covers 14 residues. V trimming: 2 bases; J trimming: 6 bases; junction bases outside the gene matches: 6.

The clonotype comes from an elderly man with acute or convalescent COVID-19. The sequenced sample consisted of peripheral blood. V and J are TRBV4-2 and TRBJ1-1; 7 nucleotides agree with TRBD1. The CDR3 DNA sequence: TGTGCCAGCAGCCAAAGAACAGGGGTCCCTGAAGCTTTCTTT. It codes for CASSQRTGVPEAFF.